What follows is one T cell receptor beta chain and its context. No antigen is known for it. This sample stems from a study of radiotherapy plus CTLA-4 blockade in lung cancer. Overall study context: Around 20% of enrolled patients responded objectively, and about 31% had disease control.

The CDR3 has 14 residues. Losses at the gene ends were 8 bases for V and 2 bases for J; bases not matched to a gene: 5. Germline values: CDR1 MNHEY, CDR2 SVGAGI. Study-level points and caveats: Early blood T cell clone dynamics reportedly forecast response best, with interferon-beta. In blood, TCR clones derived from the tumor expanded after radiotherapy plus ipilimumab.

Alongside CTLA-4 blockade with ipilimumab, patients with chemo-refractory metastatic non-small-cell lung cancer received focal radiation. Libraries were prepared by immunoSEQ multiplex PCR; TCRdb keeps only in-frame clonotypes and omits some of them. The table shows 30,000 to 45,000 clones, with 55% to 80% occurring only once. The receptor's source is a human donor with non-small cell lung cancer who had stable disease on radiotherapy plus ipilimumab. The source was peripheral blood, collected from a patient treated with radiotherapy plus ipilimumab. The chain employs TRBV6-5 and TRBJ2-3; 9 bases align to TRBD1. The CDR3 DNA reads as TGTGCCAGCGCCAGGACAGGGGTCACAGATACGCAGTATTTT. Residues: CASARTGVTDTQYF.